A selection of T cell receptor beta chains follows, all from one sample in a study of T cell responses to AZD1222 COVID-19 vaccine. The assay was immunoSEQ multiplex PCR, and TCRdb's table has in-frame clones only and misses some. The data show around 140,000 clones, roughly 91% seen once. The sequenced sample was peripheral blood, obtained on day 0 of AZD1222 vaccination. These receptor sequences come from an adult in good health. The CDR3 runs from the conserved cysteine through the conserved F or W. D genes are given only for firm matches. Where a row states a size, it is once, few, many or the class of an expanded clone; other rows omit it.

>14|TRBJ1-2|-|TRBV5-1|TRBD1
CASSGTGRNYGYTF
TGCGCCAGCAGCGGGACAGGGCGGAACTATGGCTACACCTTC
>15|TRBJ1-2|few|TRBV29-1|-
CSVEEPGIWVGGYTF
TGCAGCGTTGAAGAACCGGGTATATGGGTGGGCGGCTACACCTTC
>12|TRBJ2-7|once|TRBV12-3/TRBV12-4|-
CASSFLPYEQYF
TGTGCCAGCAGTTTTTTACCTTACGAGCAGTACTTC
>16|TRBJ2-1|-|TRBV4-1|TRBD1
CASSPPGTGGLYEQFF
TGCGCCAGCAGCCCCCCCGGGACAGGGGGCTTATATGAGCAGTTCTTC
>17|TRBJ2-2|-|TRBV6-2/TRBV6-3|-
CASNPVWRGAKTGELFF
TGTGCCAGCAACCCCGTGTGGAGGGGGGCGAAAACCGGGGAGCTGTTTTTT
>19|TRBJ1-1|-|TRBV7-9|-
CASSSVRAGQLGPNTEAFF
TGTGCCAGCAGCTCCGTTCGGGCCGGACAGCTTGGCCCTAACACTGAAGCTTTCTTT
>11|TRBJ1-1|-|TRBV11-2|-
CASSLGHQAFF
TGTGCCAGCAGCCTTGGACACCAAGCTTTCTTT
>15|TRBJ2-2|-|TRBV5-1|-
CASSLNPANTGELFF
TGCGCCAGCAGCTTGAACCCAGCGAACACCGGGGAGCTGTTTTTT
>13|TRBJ2-5|-|TRBV6-5|-
CASSYGIGETQYF
TGTGCCAGCAGTTACGGTATCGGAGAGACCCAGTACTTC
>16|TRBJ1-3|-|TRBV21-1|-
CASSNGRRVRGNTIYF
TGTGCCAGCAGCAATGGTCGGAGGGTTAGGGGAAACACCATATATTTT
>17|TRBJ2-5|-|TRBV4-1|TRBD2
CASSQRTSGGSKETQYF
TGCGCCAGCAGCCAAAGGACTAGCGGGGGATCGAAAGAGACCCAGTACTTC
>13|TRBJ2-2|-|TRBV19|-
CASSPYFTGELFF
TGTGCCAGTAGTCCATACTTCACCGGGGAGCTGTTTTTT
>14|TRBJ2-3|-|TRBV5-1|-
CASSPEGSSDTQYF
TGCGCCAGCAGCCCCGAGGGCAGCTCAGATACGCAGTATTTT
>16|TRBJ2-1|-|TRBV4-3|TRBD2
CASSQVRGSGFNEQFF
TGCGCCAGCAGCCAAGTTCGCGGGAGTGGATTCAATGAGCAGTTCTTC
>14|TRBJ2-7|-|TRBV4-1|-
CASSQEQGVYEQYF
TGCGCCAGCAGCCAAGAACAGGGAGTCTACGAGCAGTACTTC
>13|TRBJ1-2|-|TRBV19|-
CASSIVGSYGYTF
TGTGCCAGTAGTATCGTAGGGAGCTATGGCTACACCTTC
>16|TRBJ1-5|-|TRBV19|-
CASSPPSLQGQQPQHF
TGTGCCAGTAGTCCCCCCTCTTTGCAGGGACAACAGCCCCAGCATTTT
>19|TRBJ2-2|-|TRBV7-3|TRBD2
CASSLKGTSGLANTGELFF
TGTGCCAGCAGCTTAAAGGGGACTAGCGGATTAGCGAACACCGGGGAGCTGTTTTTT
>13|TRBJ2-7|-|TRBV27|-
CASSTTGVDEQYF
TGTGCCAGCAGTACCACAGGTGTCGACGAGCAGTACTTC
>12|TRBJ2-7|-|TRBV6-2/TRBV6-3|-
CASSYASHEQYF
TGTGCCAGCAGTTACGCTAGTCACGAGCAGTACTTC
>16|TRBJ2-3|-|TRBV6-1|-
CASSDLARTSTDTQYF
TGTGCCAGCAGTGACCTAGCGCGGACTAGCACAGATACGCAGTATTTT
>15|TRBJ2-7|-|TRBV6-5|TRBD2
CASSRLAGGTYEQYF
TGTGCCAGCAGCCGACTAGCGGGAGGTACCTACGAGCAGTACTTC
>16|TRBJ2-3|few|TRBV5-1|TRBD2
CASTKLAGEFTDTQYF
TGCGCCAGCACCAAATTAGCGGGGGAGTTCACAGATACGCAGTATTTT
>14|TRBJ1-2|-|TRBV6-2/TRBV6-3|-
CASSYSTPLGGYTF
TGTGCCAGCAGTTACTCCACCCCTCTGGGAGGCTACACCTTC
>12|TRBJ2-7|-|TRBV2|-
CASSGDSYEQYF
TGTGCCAGCAGTGGGGATTCCTACGAGCAGTACTTC
>13|TRBJ2-7|-|TRBV7-9|TRBD2
CASSPSGGSEQYF
TGTGCCAGCAGCCCCTCGGGGGGGAGCGAGCAGTACTTC
>15|TRBJ2-7|-|TRBV9|TRBD2
CASSGGAGGEYEQYF
TGTGCCAGCAGCGGGGGCGCGGGAGGGGAATACGAGCAGTACTTC
>13|TRBJ2-5|large|TRBV7-9|-
CASSLNSVETQYF
TGTGCCAGCAGCTTAAATAGCGTCGAGACCCAGTACTTC
>13|TRBJ1-1|-|TRBV12-5|-
CASGLSVNTEAFF
TGTGCTAGTGGACTATCTGTGAACACTGAAGCTTTCTTT
>16|TRBJ2-7|many|TRBV4-1|-
CASSLTRTAINYEQYF
TGCGCCAGCAGCCTAACACGGACAGCGATAAACTACGAGCAGTACTTC
>14|TRBJ2-7|-|TRBV7-9|-
CASSLLAGLYEQYF
TGTGCCAGCAGCTTACTTGCGGGTCTATACGAGCAGTACTTC
>13|TRBJ2-3|once|TRBV15|-
CATSRDTGSGQYF
TGTGCCACCAGCAGAGACACAGGCAGCGGGCAGTATTTT
>15|TRBJ2-2|-|TRBV3-1/TRBV3-2|-
CASSQAGGFAGELFF
TGTGCCAGCAGCCAGGCCGGGGGCTTCGCCGGGGAGCTGTTTTTT
>16|TRBJ1-4|once|TRBV3-1/TRBV3-2|-
CASSQDATPSDEKLFF
TGTGCCAGCAGCCAAGATGCTACTCCCTCAGATGAAAAACTGTTTTTT
>12|TRBJ1-1|once|TRBV7-9|-
CASSLNSLEAFF
TGTGCCAGCAGCTTAAACAGCCTTGAAGCTTTCTTT
>13|TRBJ1-1|-|TRBV7-9|-
CASSLGVHTEAFF
TGTGCCAGCAGCTTGGGGGTCCACACTGAAGCTTTCTTT
>16|TRBJ1-1|-|TRBV9|-
CASSGVGATTHTEAFF
TGTGCCAGCAGCGGGGTAGGGGCGACAACTCACACTGAAGCTTTCTTT
>17|TRBJ1-4|-|TRBV19|TRBD1
CASSMFTGGSPREKLFF
TGTGCCAGTAGTATGTTTACAGGGGGCTCCCCGAGGGAAAAACTGTTTTTT
>15|TRBJ2-6|-|TRBV27|-
CASSLMNGGGGVLTF
TGTGCCAGCAGTTTAATGAATGGGGGCGGTGGAGTCCTGACTTTC
>13|TRBJ1-2|-|TRBV10-3|-
CAITPVATYGYTF
TGTGCCATCACCCCTGTTGCGACCTATGGCTACACCTTC
>15|TRBJ1-1|-|TRBV7-9|-
CASSLFGGVNTEAFF
TGTGCCAGCAGCTTATTCGGGGGGGTGAACACTGAAGCTTTCTTT
>15|TRBJ2-1|-|TRBV9|TRBD2
CASSALAGGRNEQFF
TGTGCCAGCAGCGCACTAGCGGGGGGGCGAAATGAGCAGTTCTTC
>14|TRBJ2-7|-|TRBV21-1|-
CASSEEAHTYEQYF
TGTGCCAGCAGCGAGGAGGCGCATACCTACGAGCAGTACTTC
>16|TRBJ1-6|-|TRBV5-4|-
CASSLAGDLYNSPLHF
TGTGCCAGCAGCTTGGCGGGAGACCTCTATAATTCACCCCTCCACTTT
>17|TRBJ2-1|-|TRBV7-8|TRBD2
CASSRGTSGGRVNEQFF
TGTGCCAGCAGCCGAGGGACTAGCGGGGGGCGAGTAAATGAGCAGTTCTTC
>13|TRBJ1-1|-|TRBV5-6|-
CASSRSWNTEAFF
TGTGCCAGCAGCCGAAGTTGGAACACTGAAGCTTTCTTT
>15|TRBJ1-1|few|TRBV10-2|TRBD1
CASRARDRVNTEAFF
TGCGCCAGCAGAGCGAGGGACAGGGTGAACACTGAAGCTTTCTTT
>17|TRBJ1-5|-|TRBV19|-
CASSIDLWTRGNQPQHF
TGTGCCAGTAGTATAGATCTATGGACGCGGGGCAATCAGCCCCAGCATTTT
>13|TRBJ2-1|once|TRBV19|TRBD1
CASSKDRGHEQFF
TGTGCCAGTAGCAAAGACAGGGGGCATGAGCAGTTCTTC
>14|TRBJ1-4|-|TRBV7-9|-
CAGSGGSLNEKLFF
TGTGCCGGCAGCGGGGGGAGCTTAAATGAAAAACTGTTTTTT
>16|TRBJ2-7|-|TRBV29-1|TRBD1
CSVGALTGSISSEQYF
TGCAGCGTGGGGGCGCTGACAGGGTCGATCTCATCCGAGCAGTACTTC
>14|TRBJ1-1|-|TRBV19|-
CASSSRRRNTEAFF
TGTGCCAGTAGTAGCAGACGCAGGAACACTGAAGCTTTCTTT
>15|TRBJ2-7|-|TRBV6-1|-
CASSEGPAGTYEQYF
TGTGCCAGCAGTGAAGGGCCGGCAGGGACCTACGAGCAGTACTTC